The 16 T cell receptor beta chains below all came from one sample that was sequenced in a study of cytomegalovirus exposure and HLA in healthy donors. Both 60 Vbeta primers and 13 Jbeta primers went into the PCR. Clones were read by immunoSEQ multiplex PCR, and TCRdb kept only the in-frame ones, dropping some. The table lists about 130,000 clones. The sequenced sample consisted of PBMCs. All receptors come from a man between 18 and 35 years old in good health and CMV-seronegative.

This chain joins TRBV19 and TRBJ2-1; 13 bases line up with TRBD2. The length of the CDR3 is 15 residues. Germline values: CDR1 LNHDA, CDR2 SQIVND (reference sequence). Trimming took 4 bases from V and 7 from J; bases not matched to a gene: 4. As DNA, the CDR3 is TGTGCCAGTAGTAGGACTAGCGGGAGAACGAATGAGCAGTTCTTC. Protein product: CASSRTSGRTNEQFF.

The gene calls are TRBV6-6 and TRBJ2-3; D remains ambiguous. CDR3 length equals 11 residues. Germline V lookup: CDR1 MNHNY, CDR2 SVGAGI (reference sequence). Trimming pared 5 bases from V and 8 bases from J, leaving 8 bases between. The CDR3 sequence: CASSQTVTQYF. The CDR3 nucleotides are TGTGCCAGCAGTCAGACTGTTACGCAGTATTTT.

The chain uses TRBV28 and TRBJ1-4; 9 nucleotides agree with TRBD1. Trimming removed 6 bases from V and 0 bases from J; junction bases left unmatched: 8. Germline V gene data show CDR1 as MDHEN and CDR2 as SYDVKM. The CDR3 covers 17 residues. Written as DNA, the CDR3 is TGTGCCAGCAGCCGAGGGGACAGGGTCACAACTAATGAAAAACTGTTTTTT. Its translation: CASSRGDRVTTNEKLFF. The entire variable domain, with the rest obtained from reference TRBV28 and TRBJ1-4, is as follows: DVKVTQSSRYLVKRTGEKVFLECVQDMDHENMFWYRQDPGLGLRLIYFSYDVKMKEKGDIPEGYSVSREKKERFSLILESASTNQTSMYLCASSRGDRVTTNEKLFFGSGTQLSVL.

This chain joins TRBV7-8 and TRBJ2-3; 8 bases fit TRBD2. This CDR3 contains 13 residues. V was clipped by 10 bases and J by 4 bases; unmatched bases: 7. Germline V gives CDR1 SGHVS, CDR2 FQNEAQ. The CDR3 loop reads CAIRAGVSDTQYF. CDR3 sequence (DNA): TGTGCCATACGAGCGGGAGTCTCAGATACGCAGTATTTT.

CDR3 sequence reads: CASSVGVWGDGTDTQYF. CDR3 bases: TGTGCCAGCAGCGTAGGAGTTTGGGGGGATGGCACAGATACGCAGTATTTT. The rearrangement uses TRBV9 and TRBJ2-3, with D maybe TRBD2 (6 bases). V was pared by 0 bases and J by 1 base, with 15 bases between. The CDR3 runs 17 residues. Germline V gives CDR1 SGDLS, CDR2 YYNGEE.

The rearrangement links TRBV2 to TRBJ1-1, with D possibly TRBD1 on 5 matching bases. Looked up from germline, CDR1 is SNHLY and CDR2 is FYNNEI. V was pared by 3 bases and J by 0 bases, with 8 bases between. This CDR3 is 14 amino acids long. CDR3 sequence: CASSETALNTEAFF. The CDR3 nucleotides read TGTGCCAGCAGTGAGACAGCATTGAACACTGAAGCTTTCTTT.

The gene calls are TRBV19 and TRBJ1-1, with D hard to call. V was trimmed by 5 bases and J by 11 bases, leaving 12 bases between them. Germline V gives CDR1 LNHDA, CDR2 SQIVND (reference sequence). This CDR3 region has 11 residues. The chain's CDR3 is CASSLRLEAFF. The CDR3 region has the DNA TGTGCCAGTAGTCTCCGGTTAGAGGCTTTCTTT.

This chain connects TRBV28 to TRBJ2-3; possible D gene TRBD1, 5 bases. Looked up from germline, CDR1 is MDHEN and CDR2 is SYDVKM. The CDR3 runs to 14 residues. The V end was cut by 2 bases, the J end by 5 bases, with 11 bases between. The CDR3 sequence is CASSLKGQLDTQYF. CDR3 bases: TGTGCCAGCAGTTTAAAGGGGCAACTAGATACGCAGTATTTT.

V is TRBV7-3 and J is TRBJ1-6; 7 positions agree with TRBD1. This CDR3 has 17 amino acids. The V gene end was trimmed by 5 bases and the J gene end by 0 bases; junction bases not matched to a gene: 7. Germline assignment: CDR1 SGHTA and CDR2 FQGTGA. Here the CDR3 DNA reads TGTGCCAGCAGCCCAGGACAGGCTAGCTCCTATAATTCACCCCTCCACTTT. It codes for CASSPGQASSYNSPLHF.

This rearrangement joins TRBV2 to TRBJ2-1; TRBD2 might be the D (5 bases). From germline, CDR1 is SNHLY and CDR2 FYNNEI. Deletions cut 4 bases from V and 3 bases from J, with 7 bases between. The CDR3 has 13 amino acids. This chain's CDR3 is CASSAGFYNEQFF. In DNA, the CDR3 is TGTGCCAGCAGTGCGGGATTCTACAATGAGCAGTTCTTC.

This chain links TRBV5-1 with TRBJ2-3, with a weak D call TRBD2 (5 bases). V shed 4 bases and J shed 4 bases, with 22 bases lying between them. Germline V lookup: CDR1 SGHRS, CDR2 YFSETQ. This CDR3 has 17 residues. This CDR3 is CASSLNGEPGGPDTQYF. CDR3 nucleotide sequence: TGCGCCAGCAGCCTGAACGGGGAACCGGGTGGCCCAGATACGCAGTATTTT.

The rearrangement links TRBV28 to TRBJ1-5; unclear D gene. Germline V gene lookup returns CDR1 MDHEN and CDR2 SYDVKM. The ends were cut back, 6 bases at V and 8 bases at J, with 14 bases in the middle. The CDR3 is 13 amino acids. CDR3 protein: CASSRGRVKPQHF. The CDR3 bases are TGTGCCAGCAGCCGGGGAAGGGTAAAGCCCCAGCATTTT.

The CDR3 loop reads CASSSLTTDTQYF. The CDR3 DNA sequence: TGCGCCAGCAGCTCACTTACCACAGATACGCAGTATTTT. The V gene is TRBV5-1, the J gene TRBJ2-3, with D unresolved. The germline V and J ends were trimmed by 3 bases and 2 bases, with 7 bases remaining between them. There are 13 residues in the CDR3. The germline V gene encodes CDR1 SGHRS and CDR2 YFSETQ. The full variable domain, in which reference TRBV5-1 and TRBJ2-3 provide the parts outside the CDR3, is KAGVTQTPRYLIKTRGQQVTLSCSPISGHRSVSWYQQTPGQGLQFLFEYFSETQRNKGNFPGRFSGRQFSNSRSEMNVSTLELGDSALYLCASSSLTTDTQYFGPGTRLTVL.

The rearrangement uses TRBV6-1 and TRBJ1-2, with a weak D call TRBD1 (6 bases). V dropped 2 bases and J dropped 8 bases, with 21 bases sitting between them. CDR3 length: 16 amino acids. Per germline, CDR1 MNHNS and CDR2 SASEGT. The CDR3 reads CASSEWGPSLAEGYTF. The CDR3 DNA follows: TGTGCCAGCAGTGAATGGGGGCCTAGCCTGGCGGAGGGCTACACCTTC.

CDR3 DNA: TGTGCCAGCAGCGGAGGGGGCAGAACCTACGAGCAGTACTTC. It specifies CASSGGGRTYEQYF. The rearrangement links TRBV13 to TRBJ2-7; tentatively, D is TRBD1 (7 bases). V lost 5 bases, J lost 2 bases, and 13 bases lay in between. The CDR3 contains 14 residues. CDR1 is PRHDT, CDR2 FYEKMQ, per germline (reference sequence).

V usage is TRBV5-1 and J usage is TRBJ1-1, with 7 bases lining up with TRBD1. Germline CDR1 is SGHRS and CDR2 is YFSETQ. The CDR3 has 13 residues. Trimming cost V 5 bases and J 2 bases; bases outside gene matches: 3. The CDR3 DNA reads as TGCGCCAGCAGACGGACAGGTAACACTGAAGCTTTCTTT. This sequence encodes CASRRTGNTEAFF.